Listed below are T cell receptor beta chains from one sample, sequenced in a study of blood T cell repertoires in COVID-19. Assay: immunoSEQ multiplex PCR; the TCRdb copy retains only in-frame clones and omits some. The sample contains 500,000 to 600,000 clones, approximately 91% of which appear only once. The sample was peripheral blood. The receptor set was obtained from a woman aged 45-65 years with COVID-19, enrolled during active disease. The CDR3 runs from the conserved cysteine through the conserved F or W. Size is stated for part of the rows, as once, few or many counts, or as a class when the clone is expanded.

clone_size,v_call,j_call,cdr3_aa
NA,TRBV11-2,TRBJ1-1,CASSLARQGNTEAFF
NA,TRBV29-1,TRBJ1-1,CSVEVTGKAFF
few,TRBV9,TRBJ1-1,CASSVAPDTEAFF
NA,TRBV18,TRBJ1-5,CASSFNKIAPQHF
NA,TRBV6-5,TRBJ2-1,CASSYGTSPEGEQFF
NA,TRBV27,TRBJ1-1,CASSLSGGRGNTEAFF
NA,TRBV5-1,TRBJ1-6,CASSLGGTGNSPLHF
NA,TRBV30,TRBJ1-2,CAGRDRGLYGYTF
NA,TRBV14,TRBJ1-6,CASSRSVNSPLHF
NA,TRBV4-1,TRBJ2-1,CASSQVAPGQGIHEQFF